Each of the 26 T cell receptor beta chains below was sequenced from the same sample in a study of T cells in Graves' hyperthyroidism and ophthalmopathy. RNA transcripts served as the template for amplifying TCR beta CDR3 regions. An initial round of RT-PCR targeting the TCR CDR3 relied on the HTBI primer set. TCRdb used MiXCR to reprocess the multiplex PCR reads, holding one entry per CDR3 protein. Among around 700,000 distinct CDR3 sequences listed, roughly a sixth were seen once. The sequencing input was blood. These receptors all come from a woman aged 50 to 60 with Graves' hyperthyroidism that later progressed to Graves' ophthalmopathy.

This clonotype has ten or more counts. V gene TRBV5-1 combines with J gene TRBJ2-3; 8 bases line up with TRBD1. Germline CDR1 is SGHRS and CDR2 is YFSETQ. After removal of 3 bases from V and 3 bases from J, the junction contained 6 bases not matched to a gene. CDR3 length equals 15 residues. The CDR3 coding sequence is TGCGCCAGCAGCTCCTCCGGGACAGGTACAGATACGCAGTATTTT. It specifies CASSSSGTGTDTQYF.

This chain links TRBV7-9 with TRBJ1-2; no clear D. The CDR3 is made up of 16 amino acids. Germline V gene data show CDR1 as SEHNR and CDR2 as FQNEAQ (reference sequence). V was cut by 1 base and J by 8 bases, with 20 bases left in between. CDR3 DNA sequence: TGTGCCAGCAGCTTAGATCTTAACGTCCCGACCTGGGGCTACACCTTC. It translates to CASSLDLNVPTWGYTF.

Concerning this clonotype itself: A much larger clone lies a single base off, so this may be a read error. This rearrangement joins TRBV2 to TRBJ1-6, with D maybe TRBD1 (6 bases). Germline CDR1 and CDR2: SNHLY and FYNNEI. This CDR3 is 15 amino acids long. CDR3 residues: CTSSEVGQINSPLHF. The CDR3 DNA reads TGTACCAGCAGTGAAGTGGGACAAATTAATTCACCCCTCCACTTT.

The genes are TRBV20-1 and TRBJ2-5; TRBD1 matches 11 bases. Germline lookup yields CDR1 DFQATT and CDR2 SNEGSKA (reference sequence). Trimming removed 2 bases from V and 1 base from J; junction bases left unmatched: 3. This CDR3 contains 15 residues. CDR3 region: CSARTGTGGQETQYF. The CDR3, as DNA: TGCAGTGCTAGAACCGGGACAGGGGGCCAAGAGACCCAGTACTTC.

As concerns this clonotype: This sequence may be a read error, since a much larger clone differs from it by one base. The rearrangement links TRBV6-2 or TRBV6-3 to TRBJ2-1; 9 bases match TRBD1. Germline V gene lookup returns CDR1 MNHEY and CDR2 SVGEGT. The CDR3 has 15 amino acids. The CDR3 DNA is TGTGCCAGCAGGAGGACAGGGGTTGGGTACAGTGAGCAGTTCTTC. This translates into CASRRTGVGYSEQFF.

This clonotype was seen a few times. V gene TRBV6-5 combines with J gene TRBJ1-1, with D perhaps matching TRBD1 (5 bases). Trimming left V 2 bases short and J 3 bases short, with 13 bases between. There are 15 residues in the CDR3. CDR1 is MNHEY, CDR2 SVGAGI, per germline. The CDR3 sequence: CASSYRGWGYTEAFF. The CDR3 DNA reads as TGTGCCAGCAGTTACAGGGGTTGGGGGTACACTGAAGCTTTCTTT.

This clonotype has more than one count but fewer than ten. The chain recombines TRBV11-2 with TRBJ2-6; D unclear. Germline V gene data show CDR1 as SGHAT and CDR2 as FQNNGV. CDR3 length equals 18 residues. Trimming stripped 1 base from V and 3 bases from J, with 16 bases between. The CDR3 coding sequence is TGTGCCAGCAGCTTAGGCCCCGATTGGACCGGTGGGGCCAACGTCCTGACTTTC. This translates into CASSLGPDWTGGANVLTF.

The J gene is TRBJ2-2, the V gene TRBV3-1; a weak D match, TRBD1 (5 bases). Germline loops: CDR1 LGHDT, CDR2 YNNKEL (reference sequence). V lost 1 base and J 0 bases, leaving 12 bases between the germline ends. This CDR3 is 17 amino acids long. CDR3 sequence (DNA): TGTGCCAGCAGCCAAGTGGGGCAGCCGACGAACACCGGGGAGCTGTTTTTT. This translates into CASSQVGQPTNTGELFF.

This clonotype occurred a few times. V usage is TRBV4-1 and J usage is TRBJ2-7, with 8 bases matching TRBD1. Germline V lookup: CDR1 MGHRA, CDR2 YSYEKL. The ends lost 0 bases at V and 0 bases at J; junction bases unmatched: 4. This CDR3 contains 16 residues. Here the CDR3 DNA reads TGCGCCAGCAGCCAAGAATGGACAGGGAGCTCCTACGAGCAGTACTTC. This gives the protein CASSQEWTGSSYEQYF.

This clonotype was picked up a small number of times. The chain joins TRBV20-1 to TRBJ2-3; D is unresolved. Trimming removed 1 base from V and 4 bases from J, with 9 bases in between. The germline V gene encodes CDR1 DFQATT and CDR2 SNEGSKA (reference sequence). CDR3 length equals 13 residues. The CDR3 sequence is CSARVFQPDTQYF. CDR3 nucleotide sequence: TGCAGTGCTAGAGTATTTCAGCCAGATACGCAGTATTTT.

A word on this clonotype: A much larger clonotype is one base distant, so this may be a read error. The chain uses TRBV3-1 and TRBJ2-1; 7 bases are shared with TRBD1. Germline V lookup: CDR1 LGHDT, CDR2 YNNKEL (reference sequence). CDR3 size: 15 residues. CDR3 bases: TGTGCCAGCAACCAAGAACAGAGGGGGCGGAATGAGCAGTTCTTC. Protein product: CASNQEQRGRNEQFF.

This clonotype has just a few counts. This rearrangement joins TRBV5-6 to TRBJ1-2; D gene uncertain. From germline, CDR1 is SGHDT and CDR2 YYEEEE. The V and J ends lost 1 base and 3 bases respectively, with 10 bases between them. The CDR3 extends over 14 amino acids. For the CDR3, the DNA is TGTGCCAGCAGCTTGTCCTGGAGCTACTATGGCTACACCTTC. It yields the protein CASSLSWSYYGYTF.

This clonotype was counted at least ten times. J is TRBJ1-2 and V is TRBV11-2; D is undetermined. Germline V gives CDR1 SGHAT, CDR2 FQNNGV. V was clipped by 1 base and J by 6 bases, with 12 bases between them. This CDR3 comprises 14 residues. DNA of the CDR3: TGTGCCAGCAGCTTAGGGAAGGGTCCCAATGGCTACACCTTC. It codes for CASSLGKGPNGYTF.

J is TRBJ2-3 and V is TRBV7-2; D not resolved. Trimming left V 1 base short and J 1 base short, with 9 bases between. Germline loops: CDR1 SGHTA, CDR2 FQGNSA. There are 15 residues in the CDR3. The CDR3: CASSLDEYGTDTQYF. The CDR3 DNA follows: TGTGCCAGCAGCTTAGATGAGTACGGCACAGATACGCAGTATTTT.

This clonotype was seen a few times. Given the absence of the conserved phenylalanine or tryptophan at the CDR3 end, a read error is likely. This chain connects TRBV18 to TRBJ1-2; D is ambiguous. Trimming took off 6 bases at V and 1 base at J, with 18 bases between the two ends. Looked up from germline, CDR1 is KGHSH and CDR2 is LQKENI. The CDR3 runs to 16 residues. CDR3 residues: CASSYQSGIHNYGYTL. CDR3 in DNA: TGTGCCAGCTCTTACCAGTCGGGGATTCATAACTATGGCTACACCCTC.

V is TRBV5-6 and J is TRBJ1-4; D gene unclear. Germline values: CDR1 SGHDT, CDR2 YYEEEE. The CDR3 runs to 11 residues. Trimming stripped 2 bases from V and 12 bases from J, with 8 bases between. CDR3 nucleotides: TGTGCCAGCAGCTTTTCCGGACAACTGTTTTTT. It specifies CASSFSGQLFF.

This CDR3 is CGTVRGGVNTEAFF. The CDR3 bases are TGCGGGACGGTCAGGGGAGGAGTGAACACTGAAGCTTTCTTT. The chain carries TRBV20-1 and TRBJ1-1; D may be TRBD1 (6 bases). CDR1 and CDR2 from the germline V gene are DFQATT and SNEGSKA (reference sequence). The CDR3 length is 14 residues.

Concerning this clonotype itself: A clone one base away is much larger, so this may be a read error. The chain joins TRBV12-3 or TRBV12-4 to TRBJ2-3, with D hard to call. The CDR3 sequence is 13 residues long. CDR3 protein: CARSLVQTDTQYF. In DNA, the CDR3 is TGTGCCCGCAGTTTAGTGCAAACAGATACGCAGTATTTT.

The table lists this clonotype with a few counts. The rearrangement joins TRBV10-3 to TRBJ1-5; maybe TRBD1 (5 bases). Germline assignment: CDR1 ENHRY and CDR2 SYGVKD. Trimming removed 2 bases from V and 4 bases from J, with 12 bases in between. The CDR3 runs to 15 residues. The CDR3 loop is CAISEPGTANQPQHF. CDR3 nucleotide sequence: TGTGCCATCAGTGAGCCCGGGACGGCGAATCAGCCCCAGCATTTT.

This clonotype was detected many times. The rearrangement joins TRBV7-9 to TRBJ2-6, with D unclear. CDR1 SEHNR and CDR2 FQNEAQ come from the germline V gene (reference sequence). The CDR3 covers 15 residues. V was pared by 5 bases and J by 1 base, with 9 bases between. The CDR3, as DNA: TGTGCCAGCAGCCTCTCCAGTTCTGGGGCCAACGTCCTGACTTTC. It is translated as CASSLSSSGANVLTF.

The chain is built from TRBV14 and TRBJ2-3; perhaps TRBD1 as D (7 bases). The CDR3 spans 16 residues. Trimming took 1 base from V and 0 from J, leaving 11 bases between them. Per germline, CDR1 SGHDN and CDR2 FVKESK. The DNA of the CDR3 is TGTGCCAGCAGCCAAGGGAGGGGGCATAGCACAGATACGCAGTATTTT. Residues: CASSQGRGHSTDTQYF.

This clonotype was seen many times. The chain uses TRBV20-1 and TRBJ2-1, with 9 positions matching TRBD1. V was pared by 3 bases and J by 7 bases, with 10 bases of the junction left unmatched. This CDR3 comprises 15 residues. The germline V gene encodes CDR1 DFQATT and CDR2 SNEGSKA (reference sequence). The CDR3 loop is CSARRWDRVSNEQFF. Here the CDR3 DNA reads TGCAGTGCTAGGCGTTGGGACAGGGTTTCGAATGAGCAGTTCTTC.

In its sample, this clonotype was seen once. V usage is TRBV28 and J usage is TRBJ2-7; D perhaps matches TRBD1 (6 bases). Trimming removed 1 base at V and 5 bases at J, with 12 bases between. The germline CDR1 and CDR2 sequences are MDHEN and SYDVKM. The length of the CDR3 is 14 residues. The DNA of the CDR3 is TGTGCCAGCAGTTTATTGGGGACAAAGAACGAGCAGTACTTC. As protein: CASSLLGTKNEQYF.

The chain recombines TRBV29-1 with TRBJ1-2; TRBD1 aligns across 10 bases. This CDR3 comprises 13 residues. The germline V gene encodes CDR1 SQVTM and CDR2 ANQGSEA. V shed 4 bases and J 8 bases; nucleotides not matched to a gene: 7. CDR3 sequence (DNA): TGCAGCGTTGCCCCCGGGACAGGGGACGGCTACACCTTC. It is translated as CSVAPGTGDGYTF.

Many counts were recorded for this clonotype. V usage is TRBV11-2 and J usage is TRBJ1-2; no firm D call. The CDR3 has 13 residues. Germline V gene sequence: CDR1 SGHAT, CDR2 FQNNGV. V lost 1 base to trimming and J lost 7 bases, with 10 bases between them. In DNA form, the CDR3 reads TGTGCCAGCAGCTTAGGCGGGGATACTGGCTACACCTTC. Translating gives CASSLGGDTGYTF. Full variable domain (outside the CDR3, taken from reference TRBV11-2 and TRBJ1-2): EAGVAQSPRYKIIEKRQSVAFWCNPISGHATLYWYQQILGQGPKLLIQFQNNGVVDDSQLPKDRFSAERLKGVDSTLKIQPAKLEDSAVYLCASSLGGDTGYTFGSGTRLTVV.

This clonotype has more than one count but fewer than ten. The conserved final phenylalanine or tryptophan is absent from the CDR3, which likely points to a read error. The CDR3 reads CASKWTGGNQPQHL. The CDR3 DNA reads as TGTGCCAGCAAATGGACAGGGGGCAATCAGCCCCAGCATCTT. This chain links TRBV12-3 or TRBV12-4 with TRBJ1-5, with TRBD1 matching over 9 bases. The CDR3 consists of 14 residues. V lost 7 bases to trimming and J lost 2 bases; unmatched junction nucleotides: 3.